Listed here is a single T cell receptor (beta chain). V was cut by 0 bases and J by 1 base, with 8 bases left in between. Germline CDR1 and CDR2: SGHRS and YFSETQ. There are 14 residues in the CDR3. The data belong to a study of blood T cell repertoires in COVID-19. Profiling relied on immunoSEQ multiplex PCR, and the TCRdb table lists in-frame clones only, not all of them. The data show tens of thousands of clones, with 79% seen just once and 30% to 40% held by the top ten. The material sequenced was peripheral blood. The TCR was taken from a human donor in a cohort sampled during active COVID-19. The chain has TRBV5-1 and TRBJ2-7; D unclear. CDR3 loop: CASSLASGSYEQYF. The CDR3 nucleotides are TGCGCCAGCAGCTTGGCCTCCGGGTCCTACGAGCAGTACTTC.